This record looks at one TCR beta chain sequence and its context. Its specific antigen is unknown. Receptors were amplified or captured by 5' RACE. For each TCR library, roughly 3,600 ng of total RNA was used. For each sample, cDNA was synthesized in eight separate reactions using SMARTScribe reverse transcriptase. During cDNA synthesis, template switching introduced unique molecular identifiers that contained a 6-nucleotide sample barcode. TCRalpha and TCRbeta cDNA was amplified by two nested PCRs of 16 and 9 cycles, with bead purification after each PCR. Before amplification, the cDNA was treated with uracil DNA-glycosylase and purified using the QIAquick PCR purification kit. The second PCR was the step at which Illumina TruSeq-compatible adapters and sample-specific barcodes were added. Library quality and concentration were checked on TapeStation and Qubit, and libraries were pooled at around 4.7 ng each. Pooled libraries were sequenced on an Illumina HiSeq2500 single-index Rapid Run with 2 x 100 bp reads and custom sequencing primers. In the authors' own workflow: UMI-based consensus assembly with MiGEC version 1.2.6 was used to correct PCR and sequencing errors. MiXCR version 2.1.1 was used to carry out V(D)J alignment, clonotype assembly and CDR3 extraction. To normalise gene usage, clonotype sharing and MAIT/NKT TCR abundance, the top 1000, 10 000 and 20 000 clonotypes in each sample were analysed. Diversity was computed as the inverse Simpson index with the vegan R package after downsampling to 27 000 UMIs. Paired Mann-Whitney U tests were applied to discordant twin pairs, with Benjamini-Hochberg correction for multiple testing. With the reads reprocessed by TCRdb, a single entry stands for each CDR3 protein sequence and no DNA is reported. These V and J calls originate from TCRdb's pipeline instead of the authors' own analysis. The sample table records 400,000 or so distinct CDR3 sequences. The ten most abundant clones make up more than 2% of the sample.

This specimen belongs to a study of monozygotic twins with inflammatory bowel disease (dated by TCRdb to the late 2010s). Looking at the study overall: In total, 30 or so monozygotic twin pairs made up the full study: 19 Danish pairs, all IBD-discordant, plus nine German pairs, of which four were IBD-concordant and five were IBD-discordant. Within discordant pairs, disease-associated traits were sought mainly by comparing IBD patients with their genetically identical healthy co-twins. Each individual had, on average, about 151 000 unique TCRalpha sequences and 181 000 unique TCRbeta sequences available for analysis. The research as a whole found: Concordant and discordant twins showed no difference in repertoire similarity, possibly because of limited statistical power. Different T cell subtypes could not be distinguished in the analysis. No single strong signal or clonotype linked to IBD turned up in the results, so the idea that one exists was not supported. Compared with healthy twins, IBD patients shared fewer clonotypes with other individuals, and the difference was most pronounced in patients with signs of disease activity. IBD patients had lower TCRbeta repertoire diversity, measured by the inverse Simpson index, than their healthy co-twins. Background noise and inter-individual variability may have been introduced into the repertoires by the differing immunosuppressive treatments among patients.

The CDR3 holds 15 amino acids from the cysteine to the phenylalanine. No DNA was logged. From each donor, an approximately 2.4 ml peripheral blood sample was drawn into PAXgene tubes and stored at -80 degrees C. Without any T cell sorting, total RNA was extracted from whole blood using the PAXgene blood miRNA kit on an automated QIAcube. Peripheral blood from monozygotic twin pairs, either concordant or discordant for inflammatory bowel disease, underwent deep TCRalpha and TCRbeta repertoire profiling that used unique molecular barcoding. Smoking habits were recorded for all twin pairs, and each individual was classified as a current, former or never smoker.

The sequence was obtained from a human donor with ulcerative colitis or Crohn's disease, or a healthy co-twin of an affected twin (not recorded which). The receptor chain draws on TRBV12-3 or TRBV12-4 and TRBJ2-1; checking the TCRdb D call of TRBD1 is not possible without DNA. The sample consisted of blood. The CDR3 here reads CASTQRGQNYNEQFF.